The present entry profiles one T cell receptor (beta chain) with its context. Unmatched junction bases numbered 9, after V lost 3 bases and J lost 7 bases. This CDR3 is built from 15 residues. CDR1 is SGHVS, CDR2 FNYEAQ, per germline. This sample was included in a study of blood T cell repertoires in COVID-19. As for the study in general: Acute-phase and convalescent COVID-19 samples originated in the United States, Italy and Spain. T cells, B-cell-depleted T cells, or PBMCs provided the cDNA or gDNA that served as material.

Produced via immunoSEQ multiplex PCR; TCRdb's table is partial and in-frame only. The top ten clones hold roughly 3.1% of a sample with 450,000 to 500,000 clones, around 85% of them seen once. The TCR originated in a human donor in a cohort sampled during active COVID-19. The V call is TRBV7-6, the J call TRBJ2-1; 7 nucleotides match TRBD2. Sequencing was carried out using peripheral blood. CDR3 DNA: TGTGCCAGCAGCTTGGGCGGGAGTGATGTAAATGAGCAGTTCTTC. Protein product: CASSLGGSDVNEQFF.